These T cell receptor beta chains were read from a single sample in a study of shared clonotypes between healthy human individuals. Libraries were prepared by immunoSEQ multiplex PCR; TCRdb keeps only in-frame clonotypes and omits some of them. Found here are more than 2 million clones, nearly 97% of them singletons; the top ten hold around 0.13%. Sample: naive CD4+ T cells sorted from blood. These receptors were taken from a young man in good health. The CDR3 runs from the conserved cysteine through the conserved F or W. Each record gives: J gene, clone size, V gene, D gene, CDR3 protein, CDR3 DNA. A D gene is named only where the DNA matches it firmly. Clone size is not always given. Where it is, it says once, few, many or a class for expanded clones.

TRBJ1-6	NA	TRBV10-3	NA	CAISESAGQPNSPLHF	TGTGCCATCAGTGAGTCGGCCGGACAGCCTAATTCACCCCTCCACTTT
TRBJ1-5	NA	TRBV21-1	NA	CASIKAGTGGTSDSNQPQHF	TGTGCCAGCATCAAAGCCGGAACAGGGGGGACTTCTGATAGCAATCAGCCCCAGCATTTT
TRBJ2-1	NA	TRBV5-5	TRBD1	CASSLAQDRAYHEQFF	TGTGCCAGCAGCTTGGCACAGGACAGGGCCTACCATGAGCAGTTCTTC
TRBJ1-5	NA	TRBV10-2	NA	CASSQQESQPQHF	TGCGCCAGCAGTCAACAGGAAAGTCAGCCCCAGCATTTT
TRBJ2-5	NA	TRBV30	NA	CAWSVVVTGETQYF	TGTGCCTGGAGTGTAGTGGTCACCGGGGAGACCCAGTACTTC
TRBJ2-1	once	TRBV6-5	NA	CASSRGDEQFF	TGTGCCAGCAGCCGAGGGGATGAGCAGTTCTTC
TRBJ1-1	NA	TRBV6-5	NA	CASRSAGSGAFF	TGTGCCAGCAGATCGGCCGGTTCAGGGGCTTTCTTT
TRBJ1-6	NA	TRBV19	NA	CASSNTGSYNSPLHF	TGTGCCAGTAGCAATACTGGATCCTATAATTCACCCCTCCACTTT
TRBJ2-1	NA	TRBV19	NA	CASSIVGAGGHNEQFF	TGTGCCAGTAGTATAGTGGGGGCCGGGGGGCACAATGAGCAGTTCTTC
TRBJ2-1	NA	TRBV5-4	NA	CASSLGWSHSYNEQFF	TGTGCCAGCAGCTTGGGGTGGAGCCACTCCTACAATGAGCAGTTCTTC
TRBJ2-5	once	TRBV10-1	NA	CASSGNNQETQYF	TGCGCCAGCAGTGGGAACAACCAAGAGACCCAGTACTTC
TRBJ2-7	NA	TRBV9	NA	CASSVDLGSYEQYF	TGTGCCAGCAGCGTAGATCTGGGGTCCTATGAGCAGTACTTC
TRBJ2-6	once	TRBV25-1	TRBD1	CASRGQGPSGANVLTF	TGTGCCAGCAGGGGACAGGGTCCCTCTGGGGCCAACGTCCTGACTTTC
TRBJ2-3	NA	TRBV7-8	TRBD2	CASSFRTSGGPRPDTQYF	TGTGCCAGCAGCTTCCGGACTAGCGGGGGCCCGCGCCCAGATACGCAGTATTTT
TRBJ1-1	NA	TRBV5-8	NA	CASSPFDGGNTEAFF	TGTGCCAGCAGCCCATTTGACGGGGGGAACACTGAAGCTTTCTTT
TRBJ2-2	NA	TRBV5-1	TRBD2	CASRSARLPAGGTNTGELFF	TGCGCCAGCCGCTCAGCCCGACTTCCAGCGGGAGGTACCAACACCGGGGAGCTGTTTTTT
TRBJ2-7	NA	TRBV30	NA	CAWSNEQGLQYF	TGTGCCTGGAGTAACGAACAGGGCCTGCAGTACTTC
TRBJ2-5	NA	TRBV7-2	NA	CASSLATTLPGAQYF	TGTGCCAGCAGCTTAGCGACGACTCTACCGGGGGCCCAGTACTTC
TRBJ2-6	NA	TRBV28	NA	CATTGNSGANVLTF	TGTGCCACAACGGGTAACTCTGGGGCCAACGTCCTGACTTTC